This T cell receptor (beta chain) was documented in a study of shared clonotypes between healthy human individuals. Some clones are missing from TCRdb's copy, which holds only in-frame ones; the method was immunoSEQ multiplex PCR. The sample lists fewer than 500,000 clones; around 79% were seen once. Unmatched junction bases numbered 4, after V lost 5 bases and J lost 0 bases. Germline lookup yields CDR1 SGHAT and CDR2 FQNNGV. The CDR3 sequence is 14 residues long. This clone was recorded once. This TCR was sampled from a woman in her thirties or forties in good health. Some clones in this sample may be carry-over from other donors' samples. This chain uses TRBV11-2 with TRBJ2-7; 7 nucleotides align to TRBD1. Material: PBMCs. Written as DNA, the CDR3 is TGTGCCAGCAGCCCAGACAGGGCCTCCTACGAGCAGTACTTC. Translated, it gives CASSPDRASYEQYF.